Below are 26 T cell receptor beta chains sequenced from a single sample in a study of blood T cell repertoires in COVID-19 (dated by TCRdb to the early 2020s). Libraries were built with the immunoSEQ multiplex PCR assay. TCRdb provides this immuneACCESS table in a form limited to in-frame rearrangements. Some clones are lacking; in checked studies, under half of them reflect an unresolved V gene, and why the rest are absent is not known. The sample includes some 70,000 clones, with about 85% observed a single time. The ten largest clones represent around 3.2% of the sample. The specimen was peripheral blood. These receptors came from a man older than 75 with acute or convalescent COVID-19.

The chain uses TRBV5-1 and TRBJ2-7, with a weak D call TRBD1 (5 bases). Trimming took 0 bases from V and 0 from J, leaving 13 bases between them. This CDR3 comprises 16 residues. CDR1 SGHRS and CDR2 YFSETQ come from the germline V gene. In DNA form, the CDR3 reads TGCGCCAGCAGCTTGGGGCAGGGATATAGCTCCTACGAGCAGTACTTC. Translation gives CASSLGQGYSSYEQYF.

This clone was detected once. This chain uses TRBV5-1 with TRBJ1-6, with D possibly TRBD1 on 6 matching bases. Germline V gene lookup returns CDR1 SGHRS and CDR2 YFSETQ. The CDR3 totals 16 residues. V lost 4 bases and J 5 bases, leaving 16 bases between the germline ends. The CDR3 loop is CASSESGQRHNSPLHF. The CDR3 DNA reads as TGCGCCAGCAGCGAATCAGGACAGAGACATAATTCACCCCTCCACTTT.

The chain combines TRBV2 with TRBJ1-2; 7 bases line up with TRBD1. Germline V lookup: CDR1 SNHLY, CDR2 FYNNEI. V shed 1 base, J shed 0 bases, and the junction held 2 bases outside the gene matches. The CDR3 runs 15 residues. CDR3 DNA: TGTGCCAGCAGTGAAGACAGGGGAGCTAACTATGGCTACACCTTC. This gives the protein CASSEDRGANYGYTF.

The rearrangement links TRBV5-1 to TRBJ2-7; 10 nucleotides line up with TRBD1. The CDR3 contains 17 residues. Trimming removed 1 base from V and 3 bases from J; junction bases left unmatched: 10. The germline gives CDR1 SGHRS, CDR2 YFSETQ. This CDR3 reads CASSLWARQGASYEQYF. The CDR3 nucleotides are TGCGCCAGCAGCTTGTGGGCCCGACAGGGGGCGAGCTACGAGCAGTACTTC.

The chain couples TRBV10-3 to TRBJ1-1; D remains ambiguous. V lost 4 bases, J lost 6 bases, and 12 bases lay in between. Germline CDR1 and CDR2: ENHRY and SYGVKD. The length of the CDR3 is 13 residues. In DNA form, the CDR3 reads TGTGCCATCAGTGGGTCTCTAGGTTCTGAAGCTTTCTTT. Residues: CAISGSLGSEAFF.

This clone was picked up one time. The V call is TRBV18, the J call TRBJ2-1; the match to TRBD1 covers 9 bases. There are 15 residues in the CDR3. J was trimmed by 3 bases and V by 2 bases; bases with no gene match: 2. Germline loops: CDR1 KGHSH, CDR2 LQKENI. The CDR3 DNA is TGTGCCAGCTCACCAAGGACAGGGGTCTACAATGAGCAGTTCTTC. Translated: CASSPRTGVYNEQFF.

This chain uses TRBV19 with TRBJ2-1; 11 bases are a match to TRBD2. J gave up 4 bases and V 5 bases, and 4 bases lay outside the gene matches. This CDR3 region has 15 residues. Looked up from germline, CDR1 is LNHDA and CDR2 is SQIVND (reference sequence). The CDR3 sequence is CASSARLAGYNEQFF. The CDR3 region has the DNA TGTGCCAGTAGTGCCCGACTAGCGGGATACAATGAGCAGTTCTTC.

This chain links TRBV9 with TRBJ2-1; 16 bases line up with TRBD2. V was clipped by 4 bases and J by 4 bases; unmatched bases: 5. Germline V gene data show CDR1 as SGDLS and CDR2 as YYNGEE. The CDR3 runs to 17 residues. The CDR3: CASSTGLAGGIYNEQFF. The CDR3 DNA follows: TGTGCCAGCAGCACGGGACTAGCGGGAGGGATTTACAATGAGCAGTTCTTC.

This rearrangement joins TRBV28 to TRBJ2-2; D is ambiguous. In germline, CDR1 is MDHEN, CDR2 SYDVKM. Trimming took 6 bases from V and 7 from J, leaving 6 bases between them. The CDR3 runs 11 residues. The CDR3 DNA follows: TGTGCCAGCAGGAGATACGGGGAGCTGTTTTTT. Its translation is CASRRYGELFF.

The chain couples TRBV30 to TRBJ1-5; D remains unclear. The germline V gene has CDR1 GTSNPN and CDR2 SVGIG (reference sequence). The CDR3 has 14 residues. Trimming shortened V by 0 bases and J by 3 bases, and 9 bases separated the two germline ends. CDR3 residues: CAWSVSRLNQPQHF. Here the CDR3 DNA reads TGTGCCTGGAGTGTAAGCAGACTCAATCAGCCCCAGCATTTT. Complete variable domain (other parts from reference TRBV30 and TRBJ1-5): SQTIHQWPATLVQPVGSPLSLECTVEGTSNPNLYWYRQAAGRGLQLLFYSVGIGQISSEVPQNLSASRPQDRQFILSSKKLLLSDSGFYLCAWSVSRLNQPQHFGDGTRLSIL.

The chain carries TRBV4-2 and TRBJ2-5; maybe TRBD2 (6 bases). From germline, CDR1 is LGHNA and CDR2 YNFKEQ. This CDR3 is built from 16 residues. Trimming removed 0 bases from V and 5 bases from J, with 16 bases in between. The CDR3 DNA reads as TGTGCCAGCAGCCAAGATGGCACGGGAGTTTGGGAGACCCAGTACTTC. This gives the protein CASSQDGTGVWETQYF.

The rearrangement uses TRBV28 and TRBJ1-3, with a tentative D call TRBD1 (6 bases). Trimming left V 2 bases short and J 2 bases short, with 10 bases between. This CDR3 contains 15 residues. In germline, CDR1 is MDHEN, CDR2 SYDVKM. In DNA, the CDR3 is TGTGCCAGCAGTTTAAGGGGGGGAGCTGGAAACACCATATATTTT. Encoded protein: CASSLRGGAGNTIYF.

V and J are TRBV6-5 and TRBJ1-5; 7 bases fit TRBD1. Looked up from germline, CDR1 is MNHEY and CDR2 is SVGAGI. The ends lost 2 bases at V and 5 bases at J; junction bases unmatched: 0. CDR3 length: 13 residues. CDR3 region: CASSYTGDQPQHF. The CDR3, as DNA: TGTGCCAGCAGTTACACAGGGGATCAGCCCCAGCATTTT.

This clone was seen just once. V gene TRBV21-1 combines with J gene TRBJ2-5; TRBD2 is the table's D call, not checked against the DNA. TRBV21-1 is annotated as a pseudogene. This CDR3 has 16 residues. CDR3 DNA: TGTGCCAGCAGCAACCTTACTAGCGTACTGCCGGAGACCCAGTACTTC. Its translation is CASSNLTSVLPETQYF.

In this sample, this clone turned up a few times. The rearrangement uses TRBV15 and TRBJ1-2; D is unclear. The CDR3 contains 16 residues. Germline CDR1 reads LNHNV; CDR2 reads YYDKDF (reference sequence). V lost 1 base and J 7 bases, leaving 19 bases between the germline ends. In DNA, the CDR3 is TGTGCCACCAGCAGAGGTGTGAGTGGAGTGGTTGGTGGCTACACCTTC. Its translation is CATSRGVSGVVGGYTF.

V and J are TRBV4-2 and TRBJ2-7; D perhaps matches TRBD1 (5 bases). V lost 0 bases to trimming and J lost 3 bases, with 12 bases between them. Germline loops: CDR1 LGHNA, CDR2 YNFKEQ. This CDR3 is built from 15 residues. CDR3 nucleotide sequence: TGTGCCAGCAGCCAAGAATTAGGGGCAAGCTACGAGCAGTACTTC. Its protein product is CASSQELGASYEQYF.

This clone has ten or more counts. The rearrangement uses TRBV2 and TRBJ2-7; 7 nucleotides match TRBD2. CDR3 size: 14 residues. Germline lookup yields CDR1 SNHLY and CDR2 FYNNEI. Losses at the gene ends were 10 bases for V and 0 bases for J; bases not matched to a gene: 9. In DNA, the CDR3 is TGTGCCACCCGCGGGAGCGGTCTCTCCTACGAGCAGTACTTC. Protein product: CATRGSGLSYEQYF.

This clone appeared a few times. Here the CDR3 DNA reads TGTGCCTGGAGTGTACAGCGGGCCTTCCGTGGCTACACCTTC. This translates into CAWSVQRAFRGYTF. The chain carries TRBV30 and TRBJ1-2, with no clear D. Trimming left V 0 bases short and J 7 bases short, with 15 bases between. The V gene's germline CDR1 is GTSNPN and CDR2 SVGIG (reference sequence). CDR3 size: 14 residues.

The rearrangement links TRBV6-2 or TRBV6-3 to TRBJ2-2, with a possible D match to TRBD1 (6 bases). The CDR3 sequence is 14 residues long. The ends were cut back, 2 bases at V and 5 bases at J, with 9 bases in the middle. The germline CDR1 and CDR2 sequences are MNHEY and SVGEGT. CDR3 DNA sequence: TGTGCCAGCAGTTACCGCCAGGGGACCGGGGAGCTGTTTTTT. Its protein is CASSYRQGTGELFF.

V gene TRBV29-1 combines with J gene TRBJ2-7, with 11 bases identical to TRBD2. Losses at the gene ends were 7 bases for V and 2 bases for J; bases not matched to a gene: 7. CDR1 is SQVTM and CDR2 is ANQGSEA in the germline V gene. CDR3 length: 14 amino acids. In DNA, the CDR3 is TGCAGCGCCATGACTAGCGGGACGACCTACGAGCAGTACTTC. Protein product: CSAMTSGTTYEQYF.

In its sample, this clone was seen once. This chain uses TRBV12-5 with TRBJ1-2; the D is unclear. Germline V gene data show CDR1 as LGHNT and CDR2 as FRNRAP. Trimming took off 5 bases at V and 1 base at J, with 2 bases between the two ends. The CDR3 extends over 11 amino acids. The CDR3 region has the DNA TGTGCTAGTGGTCTTAACTATGGCTACACCTTC. Translating gives CASGLNYGYTF.

This clone appeared once. This CDR3 is CASSLQYYGYTF. The CDR3 DNA reads as TGTGCCAGCAGTTTACAGTATTATGGCTACACCTTC. V usage is TRBV12-3 or TRBV12-4 and J usage is TRBJ1-2; D remains unclear. The CDR3 extends over 12 amino acids. V was clipped by 2 bases and J by 5 bases, with 6 bases between them.

This sequence joins TRBV6-5 and TRBJ1-1; 9 bases agree with TRBD1. This CDR3 has 15 residues. The junction had 15 bases not matched to a gene; V was cut back by 7 bases and J by 9 bases. The germline CDR1 and CDR2 sequences are MNHEY and SVGAGI. CDR3 bases: TGTGCCAGCATCCCTCCCGGGACAGGGTACAACCAAGCTTTCTTT. Its protein is CASIPPGTGYNQAFF.

The rearrangement joins TRBV9 to TRBJ1-3; possible D gene TRBD1, 6 bases. V was clipped by 4 bases and J by 0 bases, with 11 bases between them. The CDR3 sequence is 15 residues long. Germline V gene lookup returns CDR1 SGDLS and CDR2 YYNGEE. The CDR3 loop is CASSPRTDSGNTIYF. The CDR3 DNA follows: TGTGCCAGCAGCCCCCGGACAGACTCTGGAAACACCATATATTTT.

This chain connects TRBV3-1 (or the pseudogene TRBV3-2) to TRBJ1-3; the D is unclear. V gave up 1 base and J gave up 6 bases, with 13 bases separating them. Germline V lookup: CDR1 LGHDT, CDR2 YNNKEL (reference sequence). The CDR3 loop spans 15 amino acids. CDR3 region: CASSQAVSAVNTIYF. For the CDR3, the DNA is TGTGCCAGCAGCCAAGCCGTCTCTGCGGTAAACACCATATATTTT.

The gene calls are TRBV5-6 and TRBJ1-3, with TRBD1 matching 7 bases. This CDR3 has 14 amino acids. Germline V gene data show CDR1 as SGHDT and CDR2 as YYEEEE. J lost 4 bases, V lost 2 bases, and 3 bases had no gene match. This CDR3 is CASSLRDRGNTIYF. The CDR3 DNA reads TGTGCCAGCAGCTTAAGGGACAGAGGAAACACCATATATTTT.